This T cell receptor (beta chain) was profiled in a study of Graves' ophthalmopathy and Graves' hyperthyroidism. Background on the study: Cases classed as stable hyperthyroidism had no ophthalmopathy within 18 months of follow-up.

Of note for this clonotype: Antigen unknown.

The V gene's germline CDR1 is SGHRS and CDR2 YFSETQ. After removal of 6 bases from V and 5 bases from J, the junction contained 4 bases not matched to a gene. The CDR3 loop spans 14 amino acids. General observations from the study: The authors also found most expanded thyroid clonotypes above 0.001 frequency in blood.

The authors amplified TCR beta CDR3 regions, and they did so from RNA transcripts for repertoire sequencing. RT-PCR with HTBI primers came first, then second-round multiplex PCR. TCRdb used MiXCR to reprocess the multiplex PCR reads, holding one entry per CDR3 protein. The repertoire holds 1 million to 1.3 million distinct CDR3 sequences, with 36% as singletons. The material sequenced was peripheral blood or thyroid tissue (not recorded which). The receptor comes from an adult man with Graves' hyperthyroidism. The V gene is TRBV5-1, the J gene TRBJ1-4, with 10 bases that match TRBD1. DNA for the CDR3: TGCGCCAGCAACCTGGGACAGGGGAATGAAAAACTGTTTTTT. It yields the protein CASNLGQGNEKLFF.